One T cell receptor (beta chain) is described in this entry. Its antigen has not been determined. No base-level quality is on record; no much larger clone is a single base apart. This specimen includes other DNA sequences encoding the same CDR3. In Seattle, one collaborating source enrolled patients while the infection was active and tracked those patients longitudinally over the course of disease. Each collaborating institution followed its own protocols to collect whole blood in K2EDTA tubes. Collaborator samples were shipped for TCRbeta analysis as frozen whole blood, isolated PBMCs, or DNA extracted from either sample type. This record comes from a study of blood T cell repertoires in COVID-19 (dated by TCRdb to 2020 to 2021). For the wider study: The collaborator samples originated in the United States, Italy and Spain and spanned the acute and convalescent phases of COVID-19. The prospective study material was composed of cDNA or gDNA derived from T cells, B-cell-depleted T cells, or PBMCs. The dataset comprised deeply sampled blood TCRbeta repertoires from subjects exposed to, actively infected with, or recovered from COVID-19. The repertoires were released in a freely available public database meant as a resource for research on the immune response to SARS-CoV-2. The samples were drawn from two sources: the first 160 participants of the ongoing ImmuneRACE study, and over 1,000 subjects contributed by 6 global collaborators. Nearly every sample came with metadata listing a de-identified subject ID, COVID-19 status, age in years and sex. Where available, HLA class I and class II types were obtained from metadata supplied by the sample provider rather than from assay-based typing. What the study reported, not specific to this receptor: Clinical and demographic metadata were provided uncurated, with the amount varying by source and participant.

The V end gives up 0 bases and the J end 7 bases, leaving 3 bases in the junction not matched to a gene. There are 15 amino acids in the CDR3, from cysteine to phenylalanine inclusive. Only the CDR3 DNA stays, 45 bases, in frame from base 1. CDR1 MNHEY and CDR2 SVGAGI are derived from the germline V gene. TCRbeta CDR3 regions were amplified from genomic DNA by means of the immunoSEQ Assay, a bias-controlled multiplex PCR. The original pipeline was this. Nucleated cell counts per sample were estimated from amplification of reference gene primers within the assay. To quantify the absolute abundance of each unique TCRbeta CDR3 rearrangement, sequence reads were collapsed and filtered. Productive Simpson clonality was computed per sample as the square root of Simpson's diversity index over productive rearrangements. TCRdb re-hosts the immuneACCESS table, in-frame sequences only. Its copies lack some clones; in the studies checked, an unresolved V gene accounts for under half of them, and the cause for the rest is not known. Clone size and V and J calls were adopted from that table, with D and trimming inferred from the DNA. The sample data list 300,000 to 350,000 clones, and roughly 90% of these were observed just once. Around 9.9% of the sample comes from the top ten.

The chain employs TRBV6-5 and TRBJ1-6, with 7 central nucleotides matching TRBD1. The sequenced sample was peripheral blood. The origin of this receptor is a man aged 25 to 45 with COVID-19, enrolled during active disease. The CDR3 in this case is CASSYSGTENSPLHF. At the DNA level, the sequence is TGTGCCAGCAGTTACTCGGGGACAGAGAATTCACCCCTCCACTTT.